A single sample gave rise to the 23 T cell receptor beta chains below, sequenced in a study of cytomegalovirus exposure and HLA in healthy donors. Only in-frame clones appear in the TCRdb table, and some are missing; sequencing was by immunoSEQ multiplex PCR. The sample lists more than 95,000 clones, roughly 94% seen once, with roughly 1.2% in the top ten. Material: PBMCs. These receptors came from a young woman in good health and CMV-seronegative.

This chain connects TRBV19 to TRBJ1-2, with D tentatively TRBD1 (5 bases). The CDR3 spans 13 residues. V dropped 6 bases and J dropped 0 bases, with 8 bases sitting between them. Per the germline V gene, CDR1 is LNHDA and CDR2 is SQIVND (reference sequence). The CDR3 region has the DNA TGTGCCAGTAGGAAACAGGCTAACTATGGCTACACCTTC. Encoded protein: CASRKQANYGYTF.

V gene TRBV6-6 combines with J gene TRBJ1-1; TRBD1 aligns across 8 bases. Germline CDR1 and CDR2: MNHNY and SVGAGI (reference sequence). The CDR3 runs 16 residues. The J segment lost 2 bases and the V segment lost 2 bases, leaving 7 bases of the junction unmatched. CDR3 nucleotides: TGTGCCAGCAGTTACAGTCCCGGACAGGGAAACACTGAAGCTTTCTTT. Its protein product is CASSYSPGQGNTEAFF.

This sequence joins TRBV19 and TRBJ1-2; 9 bases are a match to TRBD1. There are 15 residues in the CDR3. CDR1 and CDR2 from the germline V gene are LNHDA and SQIVND (reference sequence). Germline trimming cut 4 bases from V and 2 bases from J; bases unmatched to any gene: 5. CDR3 DNA: TGTGCCAGTAGTACCGCTACAGGGGGCAACTATGGCTACACCTTC. This encodes CASSTATGGNYGYTF. Based on the CDR3 plus reference TRBV19 and TRBJ1-2, the full variable domain is DGGITQSPKYLFRKEGQNVTLSCEQNLNHDAMYWYRQDPGQGLRLIYYSQIVNDFQKGDIAEGYSVSREKKESFPLTVTSAQKNPTAFYLCASSTATGGNYGYTFGSGTRLTVV.

V usage is TRBV4-1 and J usage is TRBJ2-7; weak D call: TRBD1 (6 bases). Per germline, CDR1 MGHRA and CDR2 YSYEKL. CDR3 size: 15 residues. V lost 4 bases and J 2 bases, leaving 15 bases between the germline ends. The CDR3 bases are TGCGCCAGCAGCCTAGACGGGACAAATCCCTACGAGCAGTACTTC. Residues: CASSLDGTNPYEQYF.

The V and J genes are TRBV29-1 and TRBJ2-1; TRBD1 might be the D (5 bases). The CDR3 extends over 12 amino acids. The V end was cut by 7 bases, the J end by 9 bases, with 16 bases between. Germline-derived CDR1 and CDR2 are SQVTM and ANQGSEA. The CDR3 sequence is CSALGAVGEQFF. CDR3 DNA sequence: TGCAGCGCGTTAGGGGCAGTTGGTGAGCAGTTCTTC.

A single count supports this clone. This chain joins TRBV10-1 and TRBJ2-1; unclear D gene. Trimming took 2 bases from V and 0 from J, leaving 8 bases between them. Germline V gene lookup returns CDR1 WNHNN and CDR2 SYGVQD (reference sequence). CDR3 length equals 15 residues. The CDR3 sequence is CASSEHSPSYNEQFF. The CDR3 coding sequence is TGCGCCAGCAGTGAGCACTCTCCCTCCTACAATGAGCAGTTCTTC.

V is TRBV5-1 and J is TRBJ2-5; TRBD1 matches at 11 bases. CDR3 length equals 18 residues. Germline V gene lookup returns CDR1 SGHRS and CDR2 YFSETQ. The V segment lost 2 bases and the J segment 3 bases; nucleotides outside the gene matches: 12. This chain's CDR3 is CASSFAPGTGGFKETQYF. The CDR3 DNA is TGCGCCAGCAGCTTCGCACCCGGGACAGGGGGTTTTAAAGAGACCCAGTACTTC.

The V gene is TRBV10-3, the J gene TRBJ2-5; D unclear. Trimming cost V 0 bases and J 2 bases, with 4 bases left between them. The CDR3 has 13 amino acids. The germline V gene encodes CDR1 ENHRY and CDR2 SYGVKD. Written as DNA, the CDR3 is TGTGCCATCAGTGAGTCTGAGCAAGAGACCCAGTACTTC. Translated, it gives CAISESEQETQYF.

This chain connects TRBV28 to TRBJ2-2, with 12 positions matching TRBD2. The germline V gene encodes CDR1 MDHEN and CDR2 SYDVKM. The CDR3 runs to 17 residues. With V trimmed by 6 bases and J by 1 base, 6 bases remained unmatched. The CDR3 reads CASSSGGLAGNTGELFF. The CDR3 coding sequence is TGTGCCAGCAGCTCAGGGGGACTAGCGGGGAACACCGGGGAGCTGTTTTTT.

V and J are TRBV7-2 and TRBJ2-2, with 14 nucleotides matching TRBD2. V was pared by 4 bases and J by 5 bases, with 9 bases of the junction left unmatched. The CDR3 covers 18 residues. Germline CDR1 reads SGHTA; CDR2 reads FQGNSA. DNA for the CDR3: TGTGCCAGCAGCTCACCGACTAGCGGGAGGGCCCCAACCGGGGAGCTGTTTTTT. This translates into CASSSPTSGRAPTGELFF.

The rearrangement links TRBV5-3 to TRBJ1-6; D remains unclear. TRBV5-3 is an ORF; its function is uncertain. The germline V and J ends were trimmed by 4 bases and 9 bases, with 5 bases remaining between them. The CDR3 loop spans 11 amino acids. For the CDR3, the DNA is TGTGCCAGAAGCATCTGTTCACCCCTCCACTTT. It translates to CARSICSPLHF.

This rearrangement joins TRBV28 to TRBJ2-7; 9 nucleotides line up with TRBD2. CDR1 and CDR2 from the germline V gene are MDHEN and SYDVKM. After removal of 6 bases from V and 3 bases from J, the junction contained 9 bases not matched to a gene. This CDR3 spans 15 amino acids. The CDR3 sequence: CASSHSSGINYEQYF. DNA of the CDR3: TGTGCCAGCAGCCATTCTAGCGGGATAAACTACGAGCAGTACTTC.

The chain joins TRBV7-2 to TRBJ1-5; the D is unclear. This CDR3 is 14 amino acids long. The V and J ends lost 0 bases and 8 bases respectively, with 11 bases between them. Per germline, CDR1 SGHTA and CDR2 FQGNSA. The CDR3 DNA reads as TGTGCCAGCAGCTTAGCGCTCGGAGATAAGCCCCAGCATTTT. The encoded protein is CASSLALGDKPQHF.

The V and J genes are TRBV6-6 and TRBJ2-2, with D uncertain. The CDR3 runs to 13 residues. Germline V gives CDR1 MNHNY, CDR2 SVGAGI (reference sequence). Trimming took off 6 bases at V and 4 bases at J, with 9 bases between the two ends. The CDR3 DNA sequence: TGTGCCAGCAGCTCTTACATCACCGGGGAGCTGTTTTTT. It is translated as CASSSYITGELFF.

The gene calls are TRBV4-2 and TRBJ1-1; D unresolved. The V and J ends lost 4 bases and 2 bases respectively, with 20 bases between them. The CDR3 has 17 amino acids. Germline V gene sequence: CDR1 LGHNA, CDR2 YNFKEQ. The CDR3 DNA sequence: TGTGCCAGCAGCCCCCAACTATATATGCCGTCCAACACTGAAGCTTTCTTT. Protein sequence: CASSPQLYMPSNTEAFF.

V is TRBV11-3 and J is TRBJ2-5, with D perhaps matching TRBD1 (6 bases). This CDR3 is built from 13 residues. Deletions cut 5 bases from V and 5 bases from J, with 12 bases between. The V gene's germline CDR1 is SGHNT and CDR2 YENEEA. CDR3 sequence: CASSPRGSETQYF. DNA for the CDR3: TGTGCCAGCAGCCCCAGGGGTTCCGAGACCCAGTACTTC.

The V gene is TRBV5-6, the J gene TRBJ1-5; TRBD1 agrees at 9 bases. CDR3 size: 17 residues. V trimming: 1 base; J trimming: 4 bases; junction bases outside the gene matches: 9. Germline V gene sequence: CDR1 SGHDT, CDR2 YYEEEE. CDR3: CASSLSGQGLLNQPQHF. The CDR3 DNA reads as TGTGCCAGCAGCTTGTCTGGACAGGGGCTTTTAAATCAGCCCCAGCATTTT.

The chain uses TRBV5-6 and TRBJ2-1; TRBD1 matches 8 bases. V shed 3 bases and J 7 bases; nucleotides not matched to a gene: 6. CDR1 is SGHDT, CDR2 YYEEEE, per germline. The CDR3 runs to 14 residues. This CDR3 is CASSSTGAGNEQFF. CDR3 DNA: TGTGCCAGCAGCTCGACAGGGGCTGGGAATGAGCAGTTCTTC. Full variable domain (rest looked up from reference TRBV5-6 and TRBJ2-1): DAGVTQSPTHLIKTRGQQVTLRCSPKSGHDTVSWYQQALGQGPQFIFQYYEEEERQRGNFPDRFSGHQFPNYSSELNVNALLLGDSALYLCASSSTGAGNEQFFGPGTRLTVL.

The chain recombines TRBV28 with TRBJ2-1, with D maybe TRBD2 (5 bases). V was shortened by 8 bases and J by 4 bases, with 18 bases between the two germline ends. CDR3 length: 15 amino acids. Germline V gene lookup returns CDR1 MDHEN and CDR2 SYDVKM. CDR3 amino acids: CASRLNTAEYNEQFF. CDR3 coding DNA: TGTGCCAGCCGACTAAACACGGCGGAATACAATGAGCAGTTCTTC.

The CDR3 protein is CASSPGNTIYF. The CDR3 bases are TGTGCCAGCAGTCCGGGAAACACCATATATTTT. The chain joins TRBV28 to TRBJ1-3; D unresolved. CDR3 length: 11 residues. The V end lost 5 bases, the J end lost 4 bases, and 3 bases lay between the germline ends. The V gene's germline CDR1 is MDHEN and CDR2 SYDVKM. The full variable domain, rest sourced from reference TRBV28 and TRBJ1-3, is DVKVTQSSRYLVKRTGEKVFLECVQDMDHENMFWYRQDPGLGLRLIYFSYDVKMKEKGDIPEGYSVSREKKERFSLILESASTNQTSMYLCASSPGNTIYFGEGSWLTVV.

The chain has TRBV7-7 and TRBJ2-7; 8 nucleotides match TRBD1. Germline V lookup: CDR1 SSHAT, CDR2 FNYEAQ (reference sequence). V lost 5 bases, J lost 6 bases, and 6 bases stayed unmatched. The CDR3 is made up of 13 amino acids. In nucleotides, the CDR3 is TGTGCCAGCAGCGAGGACAGGGCGGGCGAGCAGTACTTC. Protein: CASSEDRAGEQYF.

The chain carries TRBV28 and TRBJ1-4; TRBD1 matches 7 bases. Germline values: CDR1 MDHEN, CDR2 SYDVKM. Unmatched junction bases numbered 6, after V lost 7 bases and J lost 4 bases. The CDR3 has 14 residues. CDR3 region: CASTYRGLNEKLFF. The CDR3 DNA is TGTGCCAGCACCTACAGGGGACTTAATGAAAAACTGTTTTTT.

The chain recombines TRBV27 with TRBJ1-6; 8 nucleotides agree with TRBD1. The CDR3 covers 18 residues. V was clipped by 6 bases and J by 0 bases; unmatched bases: 10. CDR1 and CDR2 (germline): MNHEY, SMNVEV (reference sequence). As DNA, the CDR3 is TGTGCCAGCAGACTCGGGACAGGCCTCAGCTCCTATAATTCACCCCTCCACTTT. Its translation: CASRLGTGLSSYNSPLHF.